A single sample is the source of the 19 T cell receptor beta chains below, sequenced in a study of radiotherapy plus CTLA-4 blockade in lung cancer. Measured with immunoSEQ multiplex PCR; TCRdb has only the in-frame clones, and not every one. Counted here are more than 90,000 clones, almost 90% occurring once; the ten biggest clones make up 4.9%. The specimen comprised peripheral blood, sampled from a patient treated with radiotherapy plus ipilimumab. The source of these receptors is a human donor with non-small cell lung cancer that progressed on radiotherapy plus ipilimumab.

This clone was observed once. This chain uses TRBV27 with TRBJ2-3; 7 nucleotides match TRBD1. The length of the CDR3 is 15 residues. Looked up from germline, CDR1 is MNHEY and CDR2 is SMNVEV (reference sequence). V lost 3 bases, J lost 6 bases, and 9 bases stayed unmatched. Written as DNA, the CDR3 is TGTGCCAGCAGTTTCTCGACAGGGTGGGTGGATACGCAGTATTTT. Translating it yields CASSFSTGWVDTQYF.

The J gene is TRBJ2-5, the V gene TRBV5-1; D possibly corresponds to TRBD2 (5 bases). The CDR3 runs to 16 residues. The V gene's germline CDR1 is SGHRS and CDR2 YFSETQ. The V gene lost 5 bases and the J gene lost 5 bases, with 22 bases spanning the gap. CDR3 residues: CASRFFLGAVSETQYF. The CDR3, as DNA: TGCGCCAGCAGATTTTTCCTGGGAGCTGTATCGGAGACCCAGTACTTC.

The chain employs TRBV7-9 and TRBJ2-1; a weak D match, TRBD2 (6 bases). The V and J ends lost 5 bases and 4 bases respectively, with 18 bases between them. Germline values: CDR1 SEHNR, CDR2 FQNEAQ (reference sequence). The CDR3 sequence is 16 residues long. The CDR3 DNA is TGTGCCAGCAGCCGTTTAATCGGCGGGGTTTACAATGAGCAGTTCTTC. Translated, it gives CASSRLIGGVYNEQFF.

The rearrangement joins TRBV6-6 to TRBJ2-3; D is undetermined. The germline V gene encodes CDR1 MNHNY and CDR2 SVGAGI (reference sequence). Trimming removed 6 bases at V and 6 bases at J, with 19 bases between. There are 15 residues in the CDR3. The CDR3 is CASRTPGFAGDTQYF. CDR3 nucleotide sequence: TGTGCCAGCAGGACACCGGGTTTTGCCGGGGATACGCAGTATTTT.

The rearrangement uses TRBV28 and TRBJ1-5; 8 bases map to TRBD1. The ends lost 5 bases at V and 4 bases at J; junction bases unmatched: 1. Germline assignment: CDR1 MDHEN and CDR2 SYDVKM. The CDR3 runs to 13 residues. For the CDR3, the DNA is TGTGCCAGCAGTGGACAGGGAAATCAGCCCCAGCATTTT. Amino acid sequence: CASSGQGNQPQHF.

This clone was found once. This chain connects TRBV19 to TRBJ2-7; 7 bases fit TRBD2. Germline lookup yields CDR1 LNHDA and CDR2 SQIVND (reference sequence). CDR3 length: 15 amino acids. The V segment lost 3 bases and the J segment 2 bases; nucleotides outside the gene matches: 7. Written as DNA, the CDR3 is TGTGCCAGTAGTATCGGGCCTAGCGGTCCCTACGAGCAGTACTTC. Translated, it gives CASSIGPSGPYEQYF.

The rearrangement joins TRBV4-2 to TRBJ2-4; D is unclear. Germline lookup yields CDR1 LGHNA and CDR2 YNFKEQ. V was cut by 2 bases and J by 1 base, with 9 bases left in between. The CDR3 loop spans 15 amino acids. CDR3 region: CASSQRADAKNIQYF. The CDR3 nucleotides are TGTGCCAGCAGCCAAAGGGCGGATGCCAAAAACATTCAGTACTTC.

On this clone: Other DNA variants within this sample encode the same CDR3. The chain employs TRBV5-1 and TRBJ2-3; D remains unclear. This CDR3 comprises 12 residues. V was pared by 0 bases and J by 4 bases, with 3 bases between. Germline assignment: CDR1 SGHRS and CDR2 YFSETQ. Written as DNA, the CDR3 is TGCGCCAGCAGCTTGGGGGCAGATACGCAGTATTTT. Protein product: CASSLGADTQYF.

The V gene is TRBV6-4, the J gene TRBJ2-2; D is uncertain. The CDR3 runs 14 residues. Germline loops: CDR1 MRHNA, CDR2 SNTAGT. Trimming removed 5 bases at V and 0 bases at J, with 7 bases between. The CDR3 spells CASSWGPNTGELFF. The CDR3 DNA follows: TGTGCCAGCAGTTGGGGTCCGAACACCGGGGAGCTGTTTTTT.

The genes are TRBV7-9 and TRBJ1-1; D is perhaps TRBD1 (5 bases). Trimming cost V 3 bases and J 11 bases, with 16 bases left between them. Per germline, CDR1 SEHNR and CDR2 FQNEAQ (reference sequence). This CDR3 comprises 13 residues. The CDR3 here is CASSFNKDTEAFF. The CDR3 DNA follows: TGTGCCAGCAGCTTTAATAAGGACACCGAGGCTTTCTTT.

The chain links TRBV10-1 to TRBJ2-2; the D is unclear. V was trimmed by 4 bases and J by 0 bases, leaving 3 bases between them. This CDR3 has 13 residues. Germline V gene sequence: CDR1 WNHNN, CDR2 SYGVQD (reference sequence). DNA for the CDR3: TGCGCCAGCAGTGCGCCGAACACCGGGGAGCTGTTTTTT. It encodes CASSAPNTGELFF.

The J gene is TRBJ2-7, the V gene TRBV14; a possible D gene is TRBD2 (6 bases). The CDR3 totals 15 residues. V dropped 4 bases and J dropped 0 bases, with 13 bases sitting between them. Germline V gene data show CDR1 as SGHDN and CDR2 as FVKESK. The CDR3 sequence: CASSPLDGSSYEQYF. CDR3 DNA: TGTGCCAGCAGCCCCCTGGACGGGAGCTCCTACGAGCAGTACTTC.

The genes are TRBV7-9 and TRBJ2-3, with a tentative D call TRBD2 (6 bases). The CDR3 is made up of 16 amino acids. From germline, CDR1 is SEHNR and CDR2 FQNEAQ (reference sequence). V was cut by 2 bases and J by 4 bases, with 16 bases left in between. CDR3 nucleotides: TGTGCCAGCAGCTTATCGGGACTCCCTGGGGCAGATACGCAGTATTTT. This encodes CASSLSGLPGADTQYF.

The chain carries TRBV27 and TRBJ1-5; D uncertain. V shed 3 bases and J shed 3 bases, with 12 bases lying between them. The CDR3 runs to 15 residues. The V gene's germline CDR1 is MNHEY and CDR2 SMNVEV (reference sequence). In nucleotides, the CDR3 is TGTGCCAGCAGTTTTAGTGGAGGGAACAATCAGCCCCAGCATTTT. This gives the protein CASSFSGGNNQPQHF.

The rearrangement joins TRBV2 to TRBJ2-3, with D possibly matching TRBD1 (5 bases). The length of the CDR3 is 13 residues. Trimming took off 8 bases at V and 2 bases at J, with 11 bases between the two ends. Germline CDR1 is SNHLY and CDR2 is FYNNEI. DNA for the CDR3: TGTGCCAGCGGGGCCAGATTCACAGATACGCAGTATTTT. It codes for CASGARFTDTQYF.

The V and J genes are TRBV5-1 and TRBJ1-1; D gene uncertain. The germline V gene has CDR1 SGHRS and CDR2 YFSETQ. V gave up 4 bases and J gave up 1 base, with 8 bases separating them. This CDR3 is 13 amino acids long. This CDR3 reads CASSPTGNTEAFF. DNA for the CDR3: TGCGCCAGCAGCCCTACGGGGAACACTGAAGCTTTCTTT. The variable domain in full, completed from reference TRBV5-1 and TRBJ1-1, reads KAGVTQTPRYLIKTRGQQVTLSCSPISGHRSVSWYQQTPGQGLQFLFEYFSETQRNKGNFPGRFSGRQFSNSRSEMNVSTLELGDSALYLCASSPTGNTEAFFGQGTRLTVV.

The chain joins TRBV9 to TRBJ1-5, with D possibly TRBD1 on 6 matching bases. Germline V gives CDR1 SGDLS, CDR2 YYNGEE. With 3 bases removed from V and 3 bases from J, the gap between germline ends came to 13 bases. The CDR3 loop spans 15 amino acids. CDR3 in amino acids: CASSEGGGANQPQHF. The CDR3 DNA is TGTGCCAGCAGCGAGGGTGGGGGGGCCAATCAGCCCCAGCATTTT. The full variable domain, with the rest looked up from reference TRBV9 and TRBJ1-5, is DSGVTQTPKHLITATGQRVTLRCSPRSGDLSVYWYQQSLDQGLQFLIQYYNGEERAKGNILERFSAQQFPDLHSELNLSSLELGDSALYFCASSEGGGANQPQHFGDGTRLSIL.

The chain couples TRBV27 to TRBJ2-7, with D perhaps matching TRBD1 (7 bases). Trimming shortened V by 8 bases and J by 0 bases, and 20 bases separated the two germline ends. Per the germline V gene, CDR1 is MNHEY and CDR2 is SMNVEV (reference sequence). The CDR3 length is 16 residues. The CDR3 DNA reads as TGTGCCAGCCGTAGGGGAACAGGGGAGGACTCCTACGAGCAGTACTTC. Translating it yields CASRRGTGEDSYEQYF.

This chain links TRBV4-1 with TRBJ2-3, with 11 bases identical to TRBD2. Germline CDR1 reads MGHRA; CDR2 reads YSYEKL. The J segment lost 10 bases and the V segment lost 4 bases, leaving 4 bases of the junction unmatched. The CDR3 has 13 amino acids. CDR3 in DNA: TGCGCCAGCAGCCGACTAGCGGGAACAGCGCAGTATTTT. Translation gives CASSRLAGTAQYF.